The rows below give T cell receptor beta chains drawn from one sample of a study of blood T cell repertoires in COVID-19. Here immunoSEQ multiplex PCR was the method, and the copy in TCRdb shows in-frame clones only, minus some. The sample has under 200,000 clones; around 77% are singletons. The material sequenced was peripheral blood. These receptors came from a man aged 65-85 years with active or convalescent COVID-19. CDR3s include the opening cysteine and the closing phenylalanine or tryptophan. The D gene is left open where the match is weak. Clone size, where shown, is once, few, many, or a class for clones that have expanded.

j_call | clone_size | v_call | d_call | cdr3_nt | cdr3_aa
TRBJ1-1 | few | TRBV5-1 | TRBD1 | TGCGCCAGCAGCCTTATGACAGGGCCAAACACTGAAGCTTTCTTT | CASSLMTGPNTEAFF
TRBJ2-5 | . | TRBV5-1 | . | TGCGCCAGCAGCTTGGAAGGCAGCCTAGGGGCGTACCAAGAGACCCAGTACTTC | CASSLEGSLGAYQETQYF
TRBJ1-6 | . | TRBV6-5 | TRBD1 | TGTGCCAGCAGGGCCGGGACAGACTATTCACCCCTCCACTTT | CASRAGTDYSPLHF
TRBJ1-5 | . | TRBV5-1 | TRBD1 | TGCGCCAGCAGCGAGGACAGGGGGTCTCAGCCCCAGCATTTT | CASSEDRGSQPQHF
TRBJ2-7 | . | TRBV20-1 | . | TGCAGTGCTAGTTTCAAACGAGGGTACGAGCAGTACTTC | CSASFKRGYEQYF
TRBJ1-2 | . | TRBV7-8 | . | TGTGCCAGCAGCTTAACGGGCAGGGCTGGCTACACCTTC | CASSLTGRAGYTF
TRBJ2-7 | . | TRBV4-3 | . | TGCGCCAGCAGCCAAGATAAGAGCTCCTACGAGCAGTACTTC | CASSQDKSSYEQYF
TRBJ1-6 | . | TRBV21-1 | . | TGTGCCAGCAGCTCGCCGGGACAGGGGCCTATTGATAATTCACCCCTCCACTTT | CASSSPGQGPIDNSPLHF
TRBJ1-2 | . | TRBV5-1 | TRBD1 | TGCGCCAGCAGCTCAGAAACCGGGACAGGGTATGGCTACACCTTC | CASSSETGTGYGYTF
TRBJ1-1 | . | TRBV5-1 | . | TGCGCCAGCAGCCCCCAGGGGCCGCCGGCGAACACTGAAGCTTTCTTT | CASSPQGPPANTEAFF
TRBJ1-2 | . | TRBV14 | . | TGTGCCAGCAGCCAAGATTGGCCAAGGACAATCTATGGCTACACCTTC | CASSQDWPRTIYGYTF
TRBJ2-3 | . | TRBV30 | . | TGTGCCTGGAGTCCTATCACAGATACGCAGTATTTT | CAWSPITDTQYF
TRBJ2-5 | . | TRBV3-1/TRBV3-2 | TRBD2 | TGTGCCAGCAGCCAAGATCTAGCGGGAGACGAGACCCAGTACTTC | CASSQDLAGDETQYF
TRBJ2-4 | . | TRBV5-1 | . | TGCGCCAGCAGCTTGGATGGGCAAGCCAAAAACATTCAGTACTTC | CASSLDGQAKNIQYF
TRBJ1-1 | . | TRBV29-1 | . | TGCAGCGTCAAAAACACTGAAGCTTTCTTT | CSVKNTEAFF
TRBJ1-5 | few | TRBV12-3/TRBV12-4 | . | TGTGCCAGCAGTTTTACAGGAAATCAGCCCCAGCATTTT | CASSFTGNQPQHF